Listed below are T cell receptor beta chains from one sample, sequenced in a study of neurological immune-mediated disorders. TCRdb independently ran MiXCR on the 5' RACE reads; one entry per CDR3 protein. This table has 65,000 to 85,000 distinct CDR3 sequences, about 3% appearing once. Material for sequencing was PBMCs. These receptors all come from a woman aged 45-60 years with multiple sclerosis. CDR3s include the opening cysteine and the closing phenylalanine or tryptophan. The D gene is left open where the match is weak. Where a row states a size, it is once, few, many or the class of an expanded clone; other rows omit it.

j_call: TRBJ1-6
v_call: TRBV4-2
d_call: NA
cdr3_length: 15
clone_size: many
cdr3_aa: CASSHALGGNSPLHF
cdr3_nt: TGTGCCAGCAGCCACGCCCTCGGGGGGAATTCACCCCTCCACTTT

j_call: TRBJ2-3
v_call: TRBV7-9
d_call: NA
cdr3_length: 14
clone_size: many
cdr3_aa: CASSLTTSTDTQYF
cdr3_nt: TGTGCCAGCAGCCTGACTACTAGCACAGATACGCAGTATTTT

j_call: TRBJ2-3
v_call: TRBV5-4
d_call: NA
cdr3_length: 13
clone_size: many
cdr3_aa: CASSLAGTDTQYF
cdr3_nt: TGCGCCAGCAGCTTGGCTGGGACAGATACGCAGTATTTT

j_call: TRBJ1-6
v_call: TRBV13
d_call: NA
cdr3_length: 17
clone_size: many
cdr3_aa: CASSFRGRGAYNSPLHF
cdr3_nt: TGTGCCAGCAGTTTCCGGGGCCGTGGGGCATATAATTCACCCCTCCACTTT

j_call: TRBJ1-1
v_call: TRBV12-3/TRBV12-4
d_call: NA
cdr3_length: 15
clone_size: many
cdr3_aa: CASSFGHSGGTEAFF
cdr3_nt: TGTGCCAGCAGTTTCGGGCACTCGGGGGGGACTGAAGCTTTCTTT

j_call: TRBJ1-3
v_call: TRBV6-2/TRBV6-3
d_call: NA
cdr3_length: 15
clone_size: many
cdr3_aa: CASSTAMGTGNTIYF
cdr3_nt: TGTGCCAGCAGCACCGCAATGGGGACTGGAAACACCATATATTTT

j_call: TRBJ2-1
v_call: TRBV12-5
d_call: TRBD2
cdr3_length: 14
clone_size: many
cdr3_aa: CASGGTSGYNEQFF
cdr3_nt: TGTGCTAGTGGCGGGACTAGCGGATACAATGAGCAGTTCTTC

j_call: TRBJ1-5
v_call: TRBV5-6
d_call: TRBD1
cdr3_length: 16
clone_size: many
cdr3_aa: CASSLRDRGPYQPQHF
cdr3_nt: TGTGCCAGCAGCTTGAGGGACAGGGGGCCTTATCAGCCCCAGCATTTT

j_call: TRBJ1-2
v_call: TRBV7-9
d_call: NA
cdr3_length: 12
clone_size: many
cdr3_aa: CASSLRQHGYTF
cdr3_nt: TGTGCCAGCAGCTTACGTCAACATGGCTACACCTTC

j_call: TRBJ2-2
v_call: TRBV20-1
d_call: NA
cdr3_length: 12
clone_size: many
cdr3_aa: CSASGGTGELFF
cdr3_nt: TGCAGTGCTTCCGGAGGTACCGGGGAGCTGTTTTTT

j_call: TRBJ2-5
v_call: TRBV7-9
d_call: NA
cdr3_length: 17
clone_size: many
cdr3_aa: CASSPVRRGDAGETQYF
cdr3_nt: TGTGCCAGCAGCCCGGTTCGTCGGGGAGATGCGGGAGAGACCCAGTACTTC

j_call: TRBJ2-4
v_call: TRBV11-2
d_call: NA
cdr3_length: 18
clone_size: many
cdr3_aa: CASSLVDYRRLAKNIQYF
cdr3_nt: TGTGCCAGCAGCTTAGTGGACTACAGGAGGCTAGCCAAAAACATTCAGTACTTC

j_call: TRBJ2-3
v_call: TRBV10-3
d_call: NA
cdr3_length: 14
clone_size: many
cdr3_aa: CAIGAGPRTDTQYF
cdr3_nt: TGTGCCATCGGGGCCGGACCTCGCACAGATACGCAGTATTTT

j_call: TRBJ1-1
v_call: TRBV10-2
d_call: NA
cdr3_length: 15
clone_size: many
cdr3_aa: CASSERTAQNTEAFF
cdr3_nt: TGCGCCAGCAGTGAGAGGACAGCCCAGAACACTGAAGCTTTCTTT

j_call: TRBJ1-2
v_call: TRBV3-1
d_call: NA
cdr3_length: 12
clone_size: many
cdr3_aa: CASSHRNREYTF
cdr3_nt: TGTGCCAGCAGCCATCGGAATAGAGAATACACCTTC

j_call: TRBJ2-2
v_call: TRBV7-2
d_call: TRBD2
cdr3_length: 16
clone_size: many
cdr3_aa: CASSFRLAGAPGELFF
cdr3_nt: TGTGCCAGCAGCTTCAGACTAGCGGGAGCCCCCGGGGAGCTGTTTTTT

j_call: TRBJ2-3
v_call: TRBV7-9
d_call: NA
cdr3_length: 16
clone_size: many
cdr3_aa: CASSFSGTLSTDTQYF
cdr3_nt: TGTGCCAGCAGCTTCTCCGGGACACTGAGCACAGATACGCAGTATTTT

j_call: TRBJ2-1
v_call: TRBV5-6
d_call: NA
cdr3_length: 16
clone_size: many
cdr3_aa: CASHTGVRDSYNEQFF
cdr3_nt: TGTGCCAGTCATACTGGGGTGCGGGACTCCTACAATGAGCAGTTCTTC

j_call: TRBJ1-2
v_call: TRBV20-1
d_call: NA
cdr3_length: 12
clone_size: many
cdr3_aa: CSAWTPGYGYTF
cdr3_nt: TGCAGTGCCTGGACGCCCGGCTATGGCTACACCTTC

j_call: TRBJ2-2
v_call: TRBV20-1
d_call: NA
cdr3_length: 16
clone_size: many
cdr3_aa: CSAGYGQRLDTGELFF
cdr3_nt: TGCAGTGCAGGGTACGGTCAGCGGTTGGACACCGGGGAGCTGTTTTTT

j_call: TRBJ1-1
v_call: TRBV12-3/TRBV12-4
d_call: TRBD1
cdr3_length: 16
clone_size: many
cdr3_aa: CASSLPRTGGRTEAFF
cdr3_nt: TGTGCCAGCAGCTTACCGAGGACAGGGGGCCGAACTGAAGCTTTCTTT

j_call: TRBJ2-3
v_call: TRBV5-6
d_call: NA
cdr3_length: 14
clone_size: many
cdr3_aa: CASSFGPEGDTQYF
cdr3_nt: TGTGCCAGCAGCTTCGGTCCCGAGGGGGATACGCAGTATTTT

j_call: TRBJ2-1
v_call: TRBV12-3/TRBV12-4
d_call: NA
cdr3_length: 14
clone_size: many
cdr3_aa: CASSLYSSQDEQFF
cdr3_nt: TGTGCCAGCAGTTTGTATTCTAGCCAGGATGAGCAGTTCTTC

j_call: TRBJ2-3
v_call: TRBV20-1
d_call: TRBD1
cdr3_length: 14
clone_size: many
cdr3_aa: CSATFGTATDTQYF
cdr3_nt: TGCAGTGCTACTTTTGGGACAGCAACAGATACGCAGTATTTT

j_call: TRBJ2-2
v_call: TRBV20-1
d_call: TRBD1
cdr3_length: 14
clone_size: many
cdr3_aa: CSARKQGDTGELFF
cdr3_nt: TGCAGTGCTAGGAAACAGGGGGACACCGGGGAGCTGTTTTTT

j_call: TRBJ1-3
v_call: TRBV5-1
d_call: NA
cdr3_length: 15
clone_size: many
cdr3_aa: CASSLGFESGNTIYF
cdr3_nt: TGCGCCAGCAGCTTGGGGTTCGAGTCTGGAAACACCATATATTTT

j_call: TRBJ1-6
v_call: TRBV7-2
d_call: NA
cdr3_length: 14
clone_size: many
cdr3_aa: CASSLEDRKSPLHF
cdr3_nt: TGTGCCAGCAGCTTAGAAGACAGAAAGTCACCCCTCCACTTT

j_call: TRBJ2-1
v_call: TRBV6-2/TRBV6-3
d_call: TRBD2
cdr3_length: 14
clone_size: many
cdr3_aa: CASSLLATSNEQFF
cdr3_nt: TGTGCCAGCAGTTTACTAGCGACTTCCAATGAGCAGTTCTTC

j_call: TRBJ2-7
v_call: TRBV7-3
d_call: NA
cdr3_length: 16
clone_size: NA
cdr3_aa: CASSPHVIRASYEQYF
cdr3_nt: TGTGCCAGCAGCCCCCACGTAATCAGGGCATCCTACGAGCAGTACTTC

j_call: TRBJ2-1
v_call: TRBV3-1
d_call: TRBD2
cdr3_length: 16
clone_size: many
cdr3_aa: CASSPGLAGVYNEQFF
cdr3_nt: TGTGCCAGCAGCCCTGGACTAGCGGGGGTTTACAATGAGCAGTTCTTC

j_call: TRBJ2-5
v_call: TRBV20-1
d_call: NA
cdr3_length: 13
clone_size: many
cdr3_aa: CSALGAKEVTQYF
cdr3_nt: TGCAGTGCCCTTGGGGCTAAAGAGGTGACCCAGTACTTC

j_call: TRBJ1-5
v_call: TRBV20-1
d_call: NA
cdr3_length: 14
clone_size: many
cdr3_aa: CSAEVRGANQPQHF
cdr3_nt: TGCAGTGCCGAAGTTCGGGGGGCCAATCAGCCCCAGCATTTT

j_call: TRBJ2-3
v_call: TRBV7-2
d_call: TRBD2
cdr3_length: 15
clone_size: many
cdr3_aa: CASSPSGGRTDTQYF
cdr3_nt: TGTGCCAGCAGCCCCAGCGGGGGCCGCACAGATACGCAGTATTTT

j_call: TRBJ2-5
v_call: TRBV20-1
d_call: TRBD2
cdr3_length: 14
clone_size: many
cdr3_aa: CSASERGDQETQYF
cdr3_nt: TGCAGTGCTTCCGAGCGGGGGGACCAAGAGACCCAGTACTTC

j_call: TRBJ2-4
v_call: TRBV10-3
d_call: TRBD1
cdr3_length: 15
clone_size: many
cdr3_aa: CAISESRQGAYIQYF
cdr3_nt: TGTGCCATCAGTGAGTCGAGGCAGGGGGCTTACATTCAGTACTTC

j_call: TRBJ1-1
v_call: TRBV6-5
d_call: TRBD1
cdr3_length: 15
clone_size: many
cdr3_aa: CASTTGTGGEREAFF
cdr3_nt: TGTGCCAGCACCACCGGGACAGGGGGGGAACGTGAAGCTTTCTTT

j_call: TRBJ1-1
v_call: TRBV29-1
d_call: NA
cdr3_length: 15
clone_size: many
cdr3_aa: CSVEEVARVNTEAFF
cdr3_nt: TGCAGCGTTGAAGAGGTGGCCAGGGTGAACACTGAAGCTTTCTTT

j_call: TRBJ1-1
v_call: TRBV20-1
d_call: NA
cdr3_length: 15
clone_size: many
cdr3_aa: CSARVGGRGSTEAFF
cdr3_nt: TGCAGTGCTAGAGTCGGGGGGCGAGGTAGCACTGAAGCTTTCTTT

j_call: TRBJ2-5
v_call: TRBV5-1
d_call: NA
cdr3_length: 14
clone_size: many
cdr3_aa: CASSVWEPQETQYF
cdr3_nt: TGCGCCAGCAGCGTGTGGGAGCCCCAAGAGACCCAGTACTTC

j_call: TRBJ2-7
v_call: TRBV7-8
d_call: NA
cdr3_length: 15
clone_size: many
cdr3_aa: CASSLLAGVAYEQYF
cdr3_nt: TGTGCCAGCAGCTTATTAGCAGGGGTGGCCTACGAGCAGTACTTC

j_call: TRBJ2-1
v_call: TRBV24-1
d_call: TRBD2
cdr3_length: 18
clone_size: many
cdr3_aa: CATSGTSGAPSSYNEQFF
cdr3_nt: TGTGCCACCAGTGGGACTAGCGGGGCGCCCAGCTCCTACAATGAGCAGTTCTTC